This record covers a single T cell receptor beta chain. Its cognate antigen has yet to be identified. Base-call qualities are not available, and no considerably larger clone is one nucleotide away. Between the V and J ends, shortened by 7 bases and 7 bases respectively, the junction contains 20 bases. CDR1 and CDR2 were assigned from the germline V gene as SNHLY and FYNNEI. From the cysteine up to the phenylalanine, the CDR3 has a length of 15 residues. Only the CDR3 portion is preserved as DNA: 45 bases, with reading frame beginning at the first base. TCRbeta CDR3 regions were amplified from genomic DNA using the immunoSEQ Assay, a bias-controlled multiplex PCR. The authors' analysis ran thus. The number of nucleated cells in each sample was estimated by amplification of reference gene primers within the assay. To quantify the absolute abundance of each unique TCRbeta CDR3 rearrangement, sequence reads were collapsed and filtered. Productive Simpson clonality was computed per sample as the square root of Simpson's diversity index over productive rearrangements. TCRdb mirrors the immuneACCESS table, restricted to in-frame sequences. Some clones are absent from its copies; in checked studies, under half trace to an unresolved V gene, and the reason for the others is unknown. That table supplies the V and J calls and clone size; D and trimming were determined from the DNA. Present in this sample are nearly 200,000 clones, 80% to 90% of which were seen just once. Of the sample, more than 4.5% is held by the ten largest clones.

This sample was included in a study of blood T cell repertoires in COVID-19 (dated by TCRdb to about 2020). Background on the whole study: Samples covering the acute and convalescent phases of COVID-19 were provided by collaborators in the United States, Italy and Spain. Subjects who had been exposed to COVID-19, were actively infected with it, or had recovered from it provided the deeply sampled blood TCRbeta repertoires that made up the dataset. Where available, HLA class I and class II types were taken from metadata supplied by the sample provider and were not determined by assay-based typing. The samples were drawn from two sources: the first 160 participants of the ongoing ImmuneRACE study, and 1,200 or so subjects contributed by 6 global collaborators. The sample metadata nearly always contained a de-identified subject ID, COVID-19 status, age in years and sex. The repertoires were released in a freely available public database meant as a resource for research on the immune response to SARS-CoV-2. The material from the prospective study consisted of cDNA or gDNA derived from T cells, B-cell-depleted T cells, or PBMCs.

Whole blood was collected in K2EDTA tubes by collaborating institutions according to the institutions' own protocols. For TCRbeta analysis, collaborators shipped samples as frozen whole blood, isolated PBMCs, or DNA extracted from either of those sample types. What the authors observed across the whole study: The amount of clinical and demographic metadata varied by source and participant and was provided uncurated.

This receptor was identified in a woman between 65 and 79 years old with active or convalescent COVID-19. Input material: peripheral blood. Here the chain combines TRBV2 and TRBJ2-1; a tentative D call is TRBD1 (6 bases match). The encoded CDR3 is CASNREGRIQNEQFF. The bases read TGTGCCAGCAACAGGGAAGGGCGCATTCAGAATGAGCAGTTCTTC.